Sequencing of this TCR beta chain was carried out in a study of T-cell reconstitution after alpha-beta-depleted transplantation in children. General observations from the study: There were reportedly several hundred expanded graft clones from which alpha-beta T cells came about two months after transplant. The origin of high day-60 TCRbeta diversity in some patients lay in surviving recipient T cells and thymic progenitors. One year after transplant, T-cell counts and diversity came mostly from newly produced T cells.

V was clipped by 1 base and J by 2 bases, with 6 bases between them. Germline V gene sequence: CDR1 MGHRA, CDR2 YSYEKL. The CDR3 sequence is 13 residues long. This clonotype was detected a few times. Its target is not known. The library targeted TCRbeta and was prepared with unique molecular identifiers. TCRdb fed the PCR reads into MiXCR, producing one record per CDR3 protein. This table holds 200,000 to 300,000 distinct CDR3 sequences, around 25% found once. This sequence was found in a female patient aged 2-15 years who had a stem cell transplant for congenital amegakaryocytic thrombocytopenia, so the T cells may come from the graft donor. The sequences come from PBMCs, mostly from graft donor cells, collected 360 days after TCRalphabeta/CD19-depleted stem cell transplant. The chain carries TRBV4-1 and TRBJ2-7, with D unclear. In DNA, the CDR3 is TGCGCCAGCAGCCAAGGTTACCCCTACGAGCAGTACTTC. Its translation is CASSQGYPYEQYF.